The present entry profiles one T cell receptor (beta chain) with its context. Its cognate antigen is unknown. Amplification used 60 Vbeta primers and 13 Jbeta primers. Here immunoSEQ multiplex PCR was the method, and the copy in TCRdb shows in-frame clones only, minus some. The repertoire holds some 150,000 clones, with roughly four fifths as singletons. The data stem from a study of cytomegalovirus exposure and HLA in healthy donors. Whole-study findings and limits: A later analysis showed HLA-associated TCR beta chains outstripping equally common others in clonal expansion. What TCR beta sequences reportedly achieved was accurate prediction of HLA-A and HLA-B alleles in most subjects. Prior analysis indicated that the majority of TCR beta V segments exhibited productivity approximately 87% or approximately 30% of the time.

This TCR came from a woman aged 40 to 55 in good health and CMV-seronegative. The sequencing input was PBMCs.

The CDR3 protein is CASSLMTGGNQPQHF. The DNA of the CDR3 is TGTGCCAGCAGTTTAATGACAGGGGGCAATCAGCCCCAGCATTTT. V gene TRBV28 combines with J gene TRBJ1-5; 8 bases match TRBD1. Germline V gives CDR1 MDHEN, CDR2 SYDVKM. The CDR3 sequence is 15 residues long. The V segment lost 2 bases and the J segment 2 bases; nucleotides outside the gene matches: 2.